The TCR beta chain under discussion was sequenced for a study of CD8+ T cells in alopecia areata. Extraction of RNA preceded its reverse transcription into cDNA, which served as the sequencing template. Method: immunoSEQ multiplex PCR; TCRdb's copy keeps in-frame clones and lacks some. This sample yields 140,000 to 150,000 clones, of which roughly 53% are seen a single time; roughly 6.5% belongs to the top ten. Lesional scalp tissue (obtained by punch biopsy) and peripheral blood were collected from alopecia areata patients. CD4+ and CD8+ T cells were sorted from PBMCs stained for CD3, CD4 and CD8. This receptor was taken from a human donor with alopecia areata. The source material was CD4+ T cells sorted from blood, sampled at week 0.

CDR3 nucleotide sequence: TGCAGCGTTGAAGTGGGGAGTGAAGAGACCCAGTACTTC. Translated, it gives CSVEVGSEETQYF. V and J are TRBV29-1 and TRBJ2-5, with D tentatively TRBD2 (5 bases). The germline V and J ends were trimmed by 1 base and 3 bases, with 9 bases remaining between them. The CDR3 loop spans 13 amino acids. Germline CDR1 SQVTM, CDR2 ANQGSEA.